What follows is one T cell receptor beta chain and its context. The entry originates in a study of tumor-infiltrating lymphocytes in primary liver carcinoma. The CDR3 is 13 residues long. The ends lost 5 bases at V and 5 bases at J; junction bases unmatched: 3. TCR beta cDNA was prepared out of approximately 500 ng total RNA by means of a constant-region primer. Libraries for TCR beta were built through three nested multiplex PCR rounds, which together made up a slightly modified ARM-PCR procedure. Forward primers for TRBV1-TRBV30 and a C-beta reverse primer served the first two PCR rounds, at about 10 cycles each. TCRdb reprocessed the multiplex PCR reads with MiXCR, giving one entry per CDR3 protein. Of over 75,000 distinct CDR3 sequences listed, around 68% were seen once; the top ten hold around 27%. Bulk tissue was left unsorted, and RNA and DNA were co-extracted from 20-30 mg of it.

The V and J genes are TRBV12-3 or TRBV12-4 and TRBJ2-5, with 9 bases matching TRBD1. Sample: tumor-adjacent normal liver tissue. This TCR came from a middle-aged man with primary liver carcinoma and hepatitis B virus infection. The CDR3 nucleotides read TGTGCCAGCAGTCGGGGACAGGGCGAGACCCAGTACTTC. Protein product: CASSRGQGETQYF.